This TCR beta chain derives from a study of T cells in Graves' hyperthyroidism and ophthalmopathy. Study observations and caveats: Before onset, ophthalmopathy was predicted by the model a median roughly 6.4 months earlier.

Regions amplified from RNA transcripts were the TCR beta CDR3 regions. HTBI primers drove first-round RT-PCR of the TCR CDR3. TCRdb reprocessed the multiplex PCR reads via MiXCR and lists one record per CDR3 protein. Of over 250,000 distinct CDR3 sequences listed, around a quarter were seen once; the top ten hold over 25%. This CDR3 comprises 16 residues. Germline loops: CDR1 MNHEY, CDR2 SVGEGT. The V segment lost 0 bases and the J segment 3 bases; nucleotides outside the gene matches: 5. Regarding this clonotype: Antigen: not known.

This TCR was recovered from a man aged 35 to 55 with Graves' hyperthyroidism that later progressed to Graves' ophthalmopathy. This rearrangement joins TRBV6-2 or TRBV6-3 to TRBJ2-5; 9 positions match TRBD2. What was sequenced was blood. The CDR3 region is CASSYSDWTSEETQYF. The CDR3 DNA follows: TGTGCCAGCAGTTACTCCGACTGGACTAGCGAAGAGACCCAGTACTTC.